Described below is a single T cell receptor (beta chain) sequence and its context. An end of the junction differs from the germline gene, which may be a read error. This sample stems from a study of identical twins. TCRdb used MiXCR to reprocess the 5' RACE reads, holding one entry per CDR3 protein. This table holds some 500,000 distinct CDR3 sequences, more than 13% found once. The CDR3 loop spans 12 amino acids. Every donor was a healthy Caucasian. In addition, the sample was reused for a study of yellow fever vaccine responses in identical twins. That paper adds: Twins reportedly appeared to share part of their vaccine T cell response while keeping part individual.

The chain recombines TRBV12-3 or TRBV12-4 with TRBJ2-7; the match to TRBD1 covers 8 bases. Sequencing was performed on CD4+ T cells sorted from blood. This TCR derives from a young woman in good health. In DNA form, the CDR3 reads TGTGCCAGCAGTAGGGGGACAGGCGGTATATTCTTC. Amino acids: CASSRGTGGIFF.